What follows is one T cell receptor beta chain and its context. This entry comes from a study of T cells after yellow fever vaccination. Using its own MiXCR run on the 5' RACE reads, TCRdb lists one record per CDR3 protein. The table lists about 580,000 distinct CDR3 sequences, less than 20% of them singletons. This clonotype was obtained from a man aged 18 to 29 who received the YFV17D yellow fever vaccine. The sequenced sample was PBMCs, obtained less than 6 days after the first yellow fever vaccination.

In nucleotides, the CDR3 is TGTGCCAGCAGCGGATACTCTGGGGCCAACGTCCTGACTTTC. This gives the protein CASSGYSGANVLTF. The chain carries TRBV9 and TRBJ2-6; no firm D call. Germline CDR1 is SGDLS and CDR2 is YYNGEE. The CDR3 loop spans 14 amino acids. Trimming pared 3 bases from V and 0 bases from J, leaving 4 bases between.